These 9 T cell receptor beta chains came from one sample sequenced in a study of T-cell memory formation after mild COVID-19. Each CDR3 protein is one row after TCRdb ran MiXCR on the 5' RACE reads. The profile shows under 550,000 distinct CDR3 sequences, about 20% of them singletons. The sample consisted of PBMCs or a T cell subset sorted from them (not recorded which). These receptors were collected from an adult woman who had mild COVID-19 (a few samples of this study predate the infection). Cell type and time point are not known.

This rearrangement joins TRBV29-1 to TRBJ2-1, with D maybe TRBD2 (6 bases). Germline loops: CDR1 SQVTM, CDR2 ANQGSEA. The CDR3 is 12 residues long. V dropped 7 bases and J dropped 10 bases, with 17 bases sitting between them. CDR3 nucleotides: TGCAGCGCGGCTTTTAGCGGAGAGGAGCAGTTCTTC. Translating gives CSAAFSGEEQFF.

This clonotype has more than one count but fewer than ten. The rearrangement uses TRBV7-2 and TRBJ1-1, with D possibly matching TRBD1 (5 bases). V was pared by 2 bases and J by 3 bases, with 13 bases between. The CDR3 covers 15 residues. Germline CDR1 SGHTA, CDR2 FQGNSA. CDR3 sequence: CASSLLGVEDTEAFF. The CDR3, as DNA: TGTGCCAGCAGCTTACTAGGGGTTGAGGACACTGAAGCTTTCTTT.

The rearrangement uses TRBV7-3 and TRBJ1-1; D is perhaps TRBD1 (5 bases). The CDR3 extends over 13 amino acids. Germline V lookup: CDR1 SGHTA, CDR2 FQGTGA. V gave up 5 bases and J gave up 6 bases, with 13 bases separating them. The CDR3 region is CASSGRDVSEAFF. The CDR3, as DNA: TGTGCCAGCAGCGGCCGGGACGTCTCTGAAGCTTTCTTT.

This clonotype was recorded a few times. The V gene is TRBV7-2, the J gene TRBJ2-3; TRBD2 is a possible D gene (6 bases). The CDR3 has 16 amino acids. V lost 2 bases to trimming and J lost 2 bases, with 14 bases between them. Germline-derived CDR1 and CDR2 are SGHTA and FQGNSA. Written as DNA, the CDR3 is TGTGCCAGCAGCTTACTAGCGAGGTTAAACACAGATACGCAGTATTTT. Amino acids: CASSLLARLNTDTQYF.

CDR3 in DNA: TGTGCCAGCTCGGAGGGTCTTAGCTCCTACAATGAGCAGTTCTTC. Its protein product is CASSEGLSSYNEQFF. The chain employs TRBV9 and TRBJ2-1; TRBD2 is a possible D gene (6 bases). Germline V gives CDR1 SGDLS, CDR2 YYNGEE. Trimming removed 7 bases at V and 0 bases at J, with 14 bases between. CDR3 length: 15 residues.

The sample holds a few counts of this clonotype. The V call is TRBV3-1, the J call TRBJ2-5; D is perhaps TRBD2 (6 bases). This CDR3 is 16 amino acids long. V gave up 0 bases and J gave up 2 bases, with 13 bases separating them. Per germline, CDR1 LGHDT and CDR2 YNNKEL (reference sequence). DNA for the CDR3: TGTGCCAGCAGCCAAGATCGGTCAGGGAGGCAAGAGACCCAGTACTTC. It is translated as CASSQDRSGRQETQYF.

This clonotype came up a few times. The chain recombines TRBV25-1 with TRBJ2-2; the match to TRBD1 covers 7 bases. CDR3 size: 18 residues. The germline gives CDR1 MGHDK, CDR2 SYGVNS. Trimming cost V 7 bases and J 1 base; bases outside gene matches: 15. CDR3 amino acids: CASTAVAGGAENTGELFF. The CDR3 DNA is TGTGCCAGCACTGCAGTGGCAGGGGGTGCAGAGAACACCGGGGAGCTGTTTTTT.

In its sample, this clonotype was seen a few times. The chain combines TRBV10-3 with TRBJ2-7; TRBD2 matches at 13 bases. V trimming: 0 bases; J trimming: 1 base; junction bases outside the gene matches: 6. The length of the CDR3 is 18 residues. Germline V gives CDR1 ENHRY, CDR2 SYGVKD. The CDR3 region has the DNA TGTGCCATCAGTGAGTCTGGACTAGCGGGGGTTCGGTCCTACGAGCAGTACTTC. Translated, it gives CAISESGLAGVRSYEQYF.

V usage is TRBV20-1 and J usage is TRBJ1-1; 8 bases are shared with TRBD1. Per germline, CDR1 DFQATT and CDR2 SNEGSKA (reference sequence). Trimming removed 5 bases from V and 1 base from J; junction bases left unmatched: 3. The CDR3 runs 13 residues. CDR3 DNA sequence: TGCAGTGCTCAGGGGGCACAGAACACTGAAGCTTTCTTT. This encodes CSAQGAQNTEAFF.